These T cell receptor beta chains were read from a single sample in a study of tumor and adjacent non-tumor tissue in lung cancer. TCRdb re-called the multiplex PCR reads through MiXCR, storing one row per CDR3 protein. Among tens of thousands of distinct CDR3 sequences, 61% were seen once, and the ten largest hold about 30%. The sequencing sample was made of distant non-tumor lung tissue. The receptors here all came from a man between 65 and 80 years old with non-small cell lung cancer. Each CDR3 is given with its conserved first and last residue. D genes are given only for firm matches. Clone size is stated in some rows and not others, as once, few, many or a class when expanded.

>-|TRBD2|TRBV12-3/TRBV12-4|TRBJ2-5|15
CASSPGLASQETRYF
TGTGCCAGCAGCCCGGGACTAGCGTCTCAAGAGACCCGGTACTTC
>-|-|TRBV6-1|TRBJ2-7|13
CACRRPLTYEQYF
TGCGCCTGCCGGCGACCGCTGACCTACGAGCAGTACTTC
>-|TRBD1|TRBV5-1|TRBJ2-5|17
CASSLDRTARGQETQYF
TGCGCCAGCAGCTTGGACCGGACAGCCAGGGGGCAAGAGACCCAGTACTTC
>-|-|TRBV20-1|TRBJ2-7|12
CTVSRVRIEQYF
TGCACTGTTAGTCGGGTGCGCATCGAGCAGTACTTC
>-|-|TRBV20-1|TRBJ1-1|15
CSARVEGRGRTQAFF
TGCAGTGCTAGAGTTGAGGGGCGAGGTCGTACTCAGGCTTTCTTT
>few|-|TRBV24-1|TRBJ2-6|16
CATSRQEPSGANVLTF
TGTGCCACCAGTAGACAGGAACCCTCTGGGGCCAACGTCCTGACTTTC
>-|TRBD1|TRBV20-1|TRBJ1-5|16
CSARLYRGPKAQPQHF
TGCAGTGCTAGACTGTACAGGGGGCCAAAGGCTCAGCCCCAGCATTTT
>-|-|TRBV24-1|TRBJ2-7|14
CTTSPGTGSSEQYF
TGTACCACCAGCCCCGGGACTGGTTCGAGCGAGCAGTACTTC
>-|-|TRBV6-2/TRBV6-3|TRBJ1-5|14
CASSRAGSDQPQHF
TGTGCCAGCAGTAGGGCAGGCAGCGATCAGCCACAGCATTTT
>-|TRBD1|TRBV7-9|TRBJ2-2|16
CASPPGTVTNTGELFF
TGTGCCTCCCCCCCCGGGACAGTGACGAACACCGGGGAGCTGTTTTTT
>-|-|TRBV20-1|TRBJ2-7|15
CSASDRRGSSYEHYF
TGCAGTGCTAGCGATAGGCGGGGTTCCTCCTACGAGCACTACTTC
>-|-|TRBV6-1|TRBJ2-7|15
CTSSDREGVSYEQYF
TGTACCAGCAGTGACAGGGAGGGTGTCTCCTACGAGCAGTACTTC
>few|-|TRBV30|TRBJ2-5|13
CAWSRTPQGTQYF
TGTGCCTGGAGCAGAACACCTCAGGGGACCCAGTACTTC
>-|TRBD1|TRBV28|TRBJ1-2|17
CASSSPGQGGNNYGYTF
TGTGCCAGCAGTTCCCCTGGACAGGGGGGGAATAACTATGGCTACACCTTC
>medium-sized|-|TRBV12-3/TRBV12-4|TRBJ2-7|13
CASSYGRTYEQYF
TGTGCCAGCAGTTACGGACGGACCTACGAGCAGTACTTC
>-|-|TRBV11-3|TRBJ2-1|12
CASSLDTTGQFF
TGTGCCAGCAGCTTAGACACCACTGGACAGTTCTTC
>-|-|TRBV11-2|TRBJ2-1|16
CTSSSYDKGRNGEQFF
TGTACCAGCAGCTCCTATGACAAGGGGAGGAACGGTGAGCAGTTCTTC
>many|-|TRBV29-1|TRBJ2-5|15
CSNGITGVDRETQYF
TGCAGCAATGGGATAACGGGAGTAGATAGGGAGACCCAGTACTTC
>-|-|TRBV6-5|TRBJ2-7|14
CASSYSDSGSKQYF
TGTGCCAGCAGTTACTCGGACAGCGGAAGTAAGCAGTACTTC
>few|TRBD1|TRBV11-2|TRBJ2-4|15
CASGHYGQGQNIQHF
TGTGCCAGCGGCCACTACGGACAGGGCCAAAACATTCAGCACTTC
>once|-|TRBV6-1|TRBJ2-2|14
CASKAGHTTGELFF
TGTGCCAGCAAGGCTGGACACACCACCGGGGAGCTGTTTTTT
>few|-|TRBV28|TRBJ1-5|14
CASTRGDRNQPQHF
TGTGCCAGCACGAGGGGAGATAGGAATCAGCCCCAGCATTTT
>once|TRBD2|TRBV19|TRBJ2-1|14
CASCATSGKAEQFF
TGTGCCAGTTGTGCGACTAGCGGGAAAGCTGAGCAGTTCTTC
>-|-|TRBV6-6|TRBJ1-1|14
CASTPRAVKTEAFF
TGTGCCAGCACCCCGCGGGCGGTGAAGACTGAAGCTTTCTTT
>many|TRBD1|TRBV6-2/TRBV6-3|TRBJ2-7|15
CASINLAGQGARRYF
TGTGCCAGCATCAACTTGGCGGGACAGGGGGCAAGAAGGTACTTC
>-|-|TRBV18|TRBJ2-7|17
CASSPYEGERVAYEQYF
TGTGCCAGCTCTCCCTACGAGGGAGAGAGGGTTGCCTACGAGCAGTACTTC
>-|-|TRBV6-5|TRBJ2-4|15
CASSPLTVRRDIQYF
TGTGCCAGCAGCCCCCTGACGGTTAGGAGAGACATTCAGTACTTC
>many|-|TRBV12-3/TRBV12-4|TRBJ1-5|13
CASSTGFNQPQHF
TGTGCCAGCAGTACGGGGTTCAATCAGCCCCAGCATTTT